A single T cell receptor (beta chain) is shown here with its context. As handled by the study authors: Reference gene primer amplification gave nucleated cell count estimates. The table came from immunoSEQ multiplex PCR; TCRdb's copy has only in-frame clones and leaves some out. V, J and clone size are taken as reported in that table, and D and trimming were inferred from the DNA itself. Found here are just over 150,000 clones, 70% to 90% of them singletons; the top ten hold 2% to 3%. J lost 8 bases, V lost 2 bases, and 5 bases had no gene match. Germline V gene sequence: CDR1 MNHNY, CDR2 SVGAGI (reference sequence). The CDR3 is 14 amino acids. The entry originates in a study of blood T cell repertoires in COVID-19. Background on the study: Samples of COVID-19 (acute and convalescent) were obtained from the United States, Italy and Spain. PBMCs, B-cell-depleted T cells, or T cells provided the cDNA or gDNA that made up the material.

The chain employs TRBV6-6 and TRBJ1-4, with TRBD1 matching over 7 bases. Sequencing was performed on peripheral blood. This TCR was sampled from a woman in her seventies with acute or convalescent COVID-19. CDR3 DNA sequence: TGTGCCAGCAGTTACCCCCCGGGACAGGAAAAACTGTTTTTT. Translating it yields CASSYPPGQEKLFF.